This T cell receptor beta chain was observed in a study of blood T cell repertoires in COVID-19. Cohorts were determined from participant-reported clinical history. Libraries were prepared by immunoSEQ multiplex PCR; TCRdb keeps only in-frame clonotypes and omits some of them. The profile covers around 360,000 clones, with roughly 87% appearing a single time and about 3% taken by the ten largest. Trimming took 6 bases from V and 2 from J, leaving 17 bases between them. The CDR3 length is 15 residues. Germline V gene sequence: CDR1 SGHRS, CDR2 YFSETQ. Sequencing used PBMCs or T cells enriched from blood (not recorded which). The chain combines TRBV5-1 with TRBJ1-1, with D perhaps matching TRBD1 (6 bases). The TCR originated in a woman aged 30 to 39 who had recovered from COVID-19. CDR3 protein: CASTTLGQSNTEAFF. The CDR3 coding sequence is TGCGCCAGCACCACCCTTGGACAGTCCAACACTGAAGCTTTCTTT.